The entry below describes one T cell receptor (beta chain). The authors divided CD4+ cells into CD45RA+ naive and CD45RA-negative memory subsets. Sorted-subset replicate PCRs used about 200 ng DNA, approximately 27,000 T cell genomes. Sequenced by immunoSEQ multiplex PCR; TCRdb stores in-frame clones only, minus some. The table records 2,500,000 or so clones, roughly 93% of them present only once. Germline CDR1 is GTSNPN and CDR2 is SVGIG (reference sequence). V was pared by 5 bases and J by 0 bases, with 8 bases between. CDR3 length equals 13 residues. The data belong to a study of shared clonotypes between healthy human individuals.

The receptor's source is a man between 18 and 35 years old in good health. Some clones in this sample may be carry-over from other donors' samples. The V gene is TRBV30, the J gene TRBJ1-3; D is undetermined. Sequencing input: naive CD4+ T cells from PBMCs. Documented subset: CD45RA+ positively selected. CDR3 in DNA: TGTGCCTGGGAACCGAACTCTGGAAACACCATATATTTT. Translation: CAWEPNSGNTIYF. Variable domain in full (rest from reference TRBV30 and TRBJ1-3): SQTIHQWPATLVQPVGSPLSLECTVEGTSNPNLYWYRQAAGRGLQLLFYSVGIGQISSEVPQNLSASRPQDRQFILSSKKLLLSDSGFYLCAWEPNSGNTIYFGEGSWLTVV.